The 29 T cell receptor beta chains below all came from one sample that was sequenced in a study of blood T cells in healthy people across ages. Through a sample-barcoded 5' primer and a J-beta primer mix, a second PCR was run for about 6 to 12 cycles. TCRdb used MiXCR to reprocess the 5' RACE reads, holding one entry per CDR3 protein. The data contain 750,000 to 850,000 distinct CDR3 sequences, 25% of them singletons. The same data also contributed to another study, on T cells of mothers and their children.

Material: blood. The origin of the receptors is a boy younger than 18 in good health.

The sample holds a few counts of this clonotype. The chain carries TRBV28 and TRBJ2-5; 10 positions match TRBD1. Gene TRBJ2-7 matches the end of the DNA better, so the J call may be wrong. CDR1 is MDHEN and CDR2 is SYDVKM in the germline V gene. This CDR3 has 14 amino acids. Here the CDR3 DNA reads TGTGCCAGCAGTGCTCCGGGACAGGGGTTCGAGCAGTACTTC. Its translation: CASSAPGQGFEQYF.

The rearrangement links TRBV7-6 to TRBJ2-1; 11 bases line up with TRBD2. J was trimmed by 4 bases and V by 5 bases; bases with no gene match: 4. Germline CDR1 is SGHVS and CDR2 is FNYEAQ. This CDR3 comprises 15 residues. The CDR3 is CASSTRLAGYNEQFF. The CDR3 coding sequence is TGTGCCAGCAGCACCAGACTAGCGGGATACAATGAGCAGTTCTTC. The whole variable domain, filled in from reference TRBV7-6 and TRBJ2-1, reads GAGVSQSPRYKVTKRGQDVALRCDPISGHVSLYWYRQALGQGPEFLTYFNYEAQQDKSGLPNDRFSAERPEGSISTLTIQRTEQRDSAMYRCASSTRLAGYNEQFFGPGTRLTVL.

The chain joins TRBV29-1 to TRBJ2-5; D is ambiguous. The length of the CDR3 is 14 residues. The V and J ends lost 3 bases and 2 bases respectively, with 13 bases between them. Germline values: CDR1 SQVTM, CDR2 ANQGSEA. CDR3 sequence reads: CSVDGLADQETQYF. The CDR3 region has the DNA TGCAGCGTTGATGGATTGGCGGATCAAGAGACCCAGTACTTC.

This CDR3 is CARIPGMGSYNEQFF. As DNA, the CDR3 is TGTGCCCGTATTCCAGGGATGGGATCCTACAATGAGCAGTTCTTC. This sequence joins TRBV6-4 and TRBJ2-1, with a possible D match to TRBD1 (5 bases). Per the germline V gene, CDR1 is MRHNA and CDR2 is SNTAGT. Between the trimmed V and J ends, which lost 11 bases and 1 base, there was a span of 18 bases. This CDR3 is 15 amino acids long.

This clonotype has a handful of counts. This chain joins TRBV28 and TRBJ2-4, with 8 bases fitting TRBD1. This CDR3 contains 17 residues. Germline CDR1 and CDR2: MDHEN and SYDVKM. The junction had 10 bases not matched to a gene; V was cut back by 6 bases and J by 0 bases. CDR3: CASSVIGTGLAKNIQYF. The CDR3 DNA follows: TGTGCCAGCAGCGTGATTGGGACAGGCCTAGCCAAAAACATTCAGTACTTC.

This clonotype was observed a handful of times. The CDR3 DNA reads as TGTGCCACCAGTGATTACGGGGTTGGCTACACCTTC. Translation gives CATSDYGVGYTF. This chain connects TRBV24-1 to TRBJ1-2, with D uncertain. Germline V gives CDR1 KGHDR, CDR2 SFDVKD. The CDR3 runs to 12 residues. V lost 2 bases and J 7 bases, leaving 7 bases between the germline ends.

The V and J genes are TRBV27 and TRBJ2-7; tentatively, D is TRBD2 (5 bases). The CDR3 is made up of 13 amino acids. The ends were cut back, 8 bases at V and 10 bases at J, with 21 bases in the middle. Germline CDR1 MNHEY, CDR2 SMNVEV (reference sequence). CDR3 region: CASADYPRPNQYF. CDR3 nucleotide sequence: TGTGCCAGCGCCGACTACCCCAGACCTAACCAGTACTTC.

This clonotype came up a few times. The chain is built from TRBV28 and TRBJ2-5, with 11 bases matching TRBD1. Losses at the gene ends were 10 bases for V and 3 bases for J; bases not matched to a gene: 7. Germline-derived CDR1 and CDR2 are MDHEN and SYDVKM. The CDR3 runs 14 residues. CDR3 loop: CATSDRGLEETQYF. The CDR3 DNA follows: TGTGCCACCTCGGACAGGGGGCTTGAAGAGACCCAGTACTTC.

The genes are TRBV5-1 and TRBJ1-2; D is possibly TRBD1 (5 bases). CDR1 and CDR2 from the germline V gene are SGHRS and YFSETQ. The CDR3 totals 15 residues. Trimming left V 0 bases short and J 8 bases short, with 17 bases between. As DNA, the CDR3 is TGCGCCAGCAGCTTGGAAGGGGAATCGCGGATAGGCTACACCTTC. As protein: CASSLEGESRIGYTF.

The chain combines TRBV27 with TRBJ2-7; 7 bases agree with TRBD1. Germline V CDR1 and CDR2: MNHEY, SMNVEV (reference sequence). The ends lost 5 bases at V and 5 bases at J; junction bases unmatched: 12. The CDR3 totals 15 residues. The CDR3 nucleotides read TGTGCCAGCAGTGCGACAGGGACAATAGGCCACGAGCAGTACTTC. The encoded protein is CASSATGTIGHEQYF.

This rearrangement joins TRBV28 to TRBJ2-1, with TRBD1 identical over 7 bases. The germline V gene has CDR1 MDHEN and CDR2 SYDVKM. This CDR3 contains 12 residues. Germline trimming cut 7 bases from V and 10 bases from J; bases unmatched to any gene: 7. Written as DNA, the CDR3 is TGTGCCAGCAATCCGACAGGGAAGGAGCAGTTCTTC. Translated, it gives CASNPTGKEQFF.

The V and J genes are TRBV7-8 and TRBJ2-7; D not certain. Germline CDR1 is SGHVS and CDR2 is FQNEAQ. V was clipped by 0 bases and J by 3 bases, with 15 bases between them. The CDR3 has 16 amino acids. The CDR3 DNA reads as TGTGCCAGCAGCTTAGCTTCTCGCGACACAAACTACGAGCAGTACTTC. Amino acids: CASSLASRDTNYEQYF.

This clonotype was counted only a few times. This chain links TRBV7-2 with TRBJ2-7; no clear D gene. The CDR3 is 11 residues long. V lost 5 bases to trimming and J lost 7 bases, with 9 bases between them. The germline CDR1 and CDR2 sequences are SGHTA and FQGNSA. The CDR3 DNA is TGTGCCAGCAGCATACAAGTGGAGCAGTACTTC. It translates to CASSIQVEQYF.

In this sample, this clonotype turned up once. In nucleotides, the CDR3 is TGCGCCAGCAGCCAAGATGGGGTGACAGCAATCCAAGAGACCCAGTACTTC. This translates into CASSQDGVTAIQETQYF. V is TRBV4-3 and J is TRBJ2-5, with D possibly matching TRBD1 (5 bases). The germline V gene encodes CDR1 LGHNA and CDR2 YSLEER. Deletions cut 0 bases from V and 1 base from J, with 15 bases between. The CDR3 totals 17 residues.

The chain joins TRBV29-1 to TRBJ2-5; 10 bases align to TRBD1. TRBJ2-7 matches the DNA end more closely, so the J call is doubtful. The CDR3 has 13 amino acids. From germline, CDR1 is SQVTM and CDR2 ANQGSEA. The CDR3 spells CSVGQGAINEQYF. In nucleotides, the CDR3 is TGCAGCGTTGGACAGGGGGCTATCAACGAGCAGTACTTC.

The rearrangement links TRBV29-1 to TRBJ1-2; D ambiguous. Germline values: CDR1 SQVTM, CDR2 ANQGSEA. The V and J ends lost 0 bases and 8 bases respectively, with 13 bases between them. This CDR3 spans 13 amino acids. CDR3 protein: CSVEDARASGYTF. The CDR3 coding sequence is TGCAGCGTTGAAGATGCTAGGGCAAGCGGCTACACCTTC.

In its sample, this clonotype was seen a few times. The rearrangement uses TRBV18 and TRBJ2-1; 7 bases line up with TRBD1. The V gene's germline CDR1 is KGHSH and CDR2 LQKENI. V lost 4 bases to trimming and J lost 1 base; unmatched junction nucleotides: 4. This CDR3 is built from 15 residues. CDR3 in amino acids: CASSRQTGSYNEQFF. The CDR3 DNA reads TGTGCCAGCTCACGCCAGACAGGGTCCTACAATGAGCAGTTCTTC. Using reference TRBV18 and TRBJ2-1 for the parts outside the CDR3, the full variable domain is NAGVMQNPRHLVRRRGQEARLRCSPMKGHSHVYWYRQLPEEGLKFMVYLQKENIIDESGMPKERFSAEFPKEGPSILRIQQVVRGDSAAYFCASSRQTGSYNEQFFGPGTRLTVL.

This clonotype was observed a few times. This sequence joins TRBV7-9 and TRBJ2-1; 7 nucleotides line up with TRBD1. The J call may be incorrect, as the DNA end agrees better with TRBJ2-7. The CDR3 is 15 amino acids. Germline V gene sequence: CDR1 SEHNR, CDR2 FQNEAQ (reference sequence). In DNA form, the CDR3 reads TGTGCCAGCAGCTTAGGGACAGGACCTTTGTACGAGCAGTACTTC. It specifies CASSLGTGPLYEQYF.

This rearrangement joins TRBV30 to TRBJ2-7; D is possibly TRBD1 (6 bases). The CDR3 loop spans 13 amino acids. Germline V gene data show CDR1 as GTSNPN and CDR2 as SVGIG (reference sequence). V was cut by 1 base and J by 4 bases, with 11 bases left in between. As DNA, the CDR3 is TGTGCCTGGAGTGATCAGGGGTTTTACGAGCAGTACTTC. Translation: CAWSDQGFYEQYF. Full variable domain (rest looked up from reference TRBV30 and TRBJ2-7): SQTIHQWPATLVQPVGSPLSLECTVEGTSNPNLYWYRQAAGRGLQLLFYSVGIGQISSEVPQNLSASRPQDRQFILSSKKLLLSDSGFYLCAWSDQGFYEQYFGPGTRLTVT.

The rearrangement links TRBV12-3 or TRBV12-4 to TRBJ2-5; 7 bases match TRBD2. J was trimmed by 6 bases and V by 6 bases; bases with no gene match: 13. The CDR3 is made up of 15 amino acids. The CDR3 loop is CASRKVAGEGQTQYF. The DNA for the CDR3 is TGTGCCAGCAGGAAAGTGGCGGGAGAAGGTCAGACCCAGTACTTC.

The chain is built from TRBV7-9 and TRBJ2-5; 9 nucleotides align to TRBD1. The germline V gene has CDR1 SEHNR and CDR2 FQNEAQ (reference sequence). The CDR3 length is 17 residues. V lost 0 bases, J lost 1 base, and 6 bases stayed unmatched. As DNA, the CDR3 is TGTGCCAGCAGCTTAGCGTGGGACAGGGAAGGCCAAGAGACCCAGTACTTC. It specifies CASSLAWDREGQETQYF.

The table lists this clonotype with a few counts. The V gene is TRBV2, the J gene TRBJ2-5, with 7 nucleotides matching TRBD2. Per the germline V gene, CDR1 is SNHLY and CDR2 is FYNNEI. The V and J ends lost 11 bases and 0 bases, in that order; junction bases with no gene match: 3. CDR3 length equals 12 residues. Here the CDR3 DNA reads TGTGCCGTCCGGGAGGACCAAGAGACCCAGTACTTC. Protein product: CAVREDQETQYF.

The genes are TRBV27 and TRBJ2-7; perhaps TRBD2 as D (7 bases). CDR1 and CDR2 from the germline V gene are MNHEY and SMNVEV (reference sequence). The CDR3 consists of 15 residues. Trimming cost V 5 bases and J 5 bases, with 19 bases left between them. DNA for the CDR3: TGTGCCAGCAGTCTGACAGGAGGGGGGGGTGACGAGCAGTACTTC. Protein sequence: CASSLTGGGGDEQYF.

A note on this clonotype: Given a much more abundant clone one base away, this may be a read error. The genes are TRBV25-1 and TRBJ2-1; TRBD2 matches at 8 bases. The DNA end lines up better with TRBJ2-7; the J call may be wrong. The germline V gene encodes CDR1 MGHDK and CDR2 SYGVNS. The CDR3 runs 16 residues. The CDR3 nucleotides are TGTGCCAACAGTGAATTCAGGAGCGGGAGTGGCGACGAGCAGTACTTC. Encoded protein: CANSEFRSGSGDEQYF.

This clonotype was counted a few times. This chain uses TRBV7-6 with TRBJ2-1; 8 nucleotides agree with TRBD2. V trimming: 8 bases; J trimming: 5 bases; junction bases outside the gene matches: 5. The CDR3 loop spans 13 amino acids. Germline V CDR1 and CDR2: SGHVS, FNYEAQ. CDR3: CASQAGEDNEQFF. For the CDR3, the DNA is TGTGCCAGCCAAGCGGGAGAGGACAATGAGCAGTTCTTC.

This chain joins TRBV29-1 and TRBJ1-2; D not certain. V was trimmed by 5 bases and J by 7 bases, leaving 14 bases between them. Germline V gene lookup returns CDR1 SQVTM and CDR2 ANQGSEA. CDR3 length: 12 amino acids. CDR3 region: CSVWAAGVGYTF. The CDR3 coding sequence is TGCAGCGTTTGGGCGGCAGGAGTTGGCTACACCTTC.

This chain links TRBV19 with TRBJ2-2, with D possibly TRBD2 on 6 matching bases. The CDR3 is made up of 14 amino acids. The V end was cut by 3 bases, the J end by 1 base, with 6 bases between. The germline CDR1 and CDR2 sequences are LNHDA and SQIVND (reference sequence). The CDR3 loop reads CASSMRGNTGELFF. As DNA, the CDR3 is TGTGCCAGTAGTATGCGGGGGAACACCGGGGAGCTGTTTTTT.

The chain has TRBV20-1 and TRBJ1-5, with a weak D call TRBD1 (5 bases). CDR3 length: 15 residues. With 2 bases removed from V and 5 bases from J, the gap between germline ends came to 16 bases. The germline V gene encodes CDR1 DFQATT and CDR2 SNEGSKA (reference sequence). CDR3 region: CSARLRQRSDQPQHF. In DNA form, the CDR3 reads TGCAGTGCTAGACTGCGACAGAGATCTGATCAGCCCCAGCATTTT.

This clonotype has just one count. The chain carries TRBV9 and TRBJ2-5; TRBD2 agrees at 8 bases. CDR3 length equals 13 residues. The V gene's germline CDR1 is SGDLS and CDR2 YYNGEE. Trimming at V came to 6 bases and at J to 2 bases, leaving 3 bases not matched to a gene. CDR3 protein: CASKAGEQETQYF. The CDR3 nucleotides are TGTGCCAGCAAAGCGGGGGAGCAAGAGACCCAGTACTTC. Full variable domain (rest looked up from reference TRBV9 and TRBJ2-5): DSGVTQTPKHLITATGQRVTLRCSPRSGDLSVYWYQQSLDQGLQFLIQYYNGEERAKGNILERFSAQQFPDLHSELNLSSLELGDSALYFCASKAGEQETQYFGPGTRLLVL.